One sample yielded the 28 T cell receptor beta chains listed below, sequenced in a study of T cells in Graves' hyperthyroidism and ophthalmopathy. The TCR beta CDR3 regions underwent amplification using RNA transcripts as the source. The TCR CDR3 was amplified in a first-round RT-PCR using the HTBI primer set. TCRdb analysed the multiplex PCR reads with MiXCR anew, one entry per CDR3 protein. The data show 550,000 to 700,000 distinct CDR3 sequences, with 46% seen just once and under 20% held by the top ten. The sequencing input was peripheral blood or thyroid tissue (not recorded which). Source of these receptors: an adult woman with Graves' disease, either hyperthyroidism or ophthalmopathy (not recorded which).

This clonotype was seen ten or more times. The chain uses TRBV2 and TRBJ2-7; tentatively, D is TRBD2 (6 bases). With 5 bases removed from V and 4 bases from J, the gap between germline ends came to 18 bases. CDR1 SNHLY and CDR2 FYNNEI come from the germline V gene. The CDR3 sequence is 15 residues long. The CDR3 DNA reads TGTGCCAGCAGTCCTACCGGGACTGGACCATACGAGCAGTACTTC. Protein sequence: CASSPTGTGPYEQYF. Combining the CDR3 with reference TRBV2 and TRBJ2-7 gives the whole variable domain EPEVTQTPSHQVTQMGQEVILRCVPISNHLYFYWYRQILGQKVEFLVSFYNNEISEKSEIFDDQFSVERPDGSNFTLKIRSTKLEDSAMYFCASSPTGTGPYEQYFGPGTRLTVT.

The chain combines TRBV7-3 with TRBJ2-1, with a weak D call TRBD2 (5 bases). In germline, CDR1 is SGHTA, CDR2 FQGTGA. The CDR3 is made up of 15 amino acids. Trimming took 5 bases from V and 7 from J, leaving 18 bases between them. The CDR3 nucleotides read TGTGCCAGCAGCCTAAGACGGGGAGAGGAGAATGAGCAGTTCTTC. Protein sequence: CASSLRRGEENEQFF.

The J gene is TRBJ1-2, the V gene TRBV6-4; D ambiguous. V lost 8 bases to trimming and J lost 3 bases, with 13 bases between them. This CDR3 is 13 amino acids long. Germline V gene data show CDR1 as MRHNA and CDR2 as SNTAGT. The CDR3: CASLSGDDYGYTF. For the CDR3, the DNA is TGTGCCAGCTTATCGGGTGACGACTATGGCTACACCTTC.

In its sample, this clonotype was seen many times. The gene calls are TRBV7-9 and TRBJ1-1, with TRBD1 as a possible D gene (6 bases). The ends were cut back, 5 bases at V and 0 bases at J, with 13 bases in the middle. This CDR3 is built from 15 residues. CDR1 and CDR2 from the germline V gene are SEHNR and FQNEAQ (reference sequence). The CDR3 loop reads CASSPLGGMNTEAFF. The CDR3 DNA sequence: TGTGCCAGCAGCCCCCTAGGGGGTATGAACACTGAAGCTTTCTTT.

This clonotype showed up just once. A read error may explain this, as a much larger clone is one base away. The genes are TRBV20-1 and TRBJ1-3, with D possibly matching TRBD1 (6 bases). Germline assignment: CDR1 DFQATT and CDR2 SNEGSKA (reference sequence). There are 16 residues in the CDR3. CDR3 amino acids: CSARTSGGHGWNIIYF. The CDR3 DNA reads TGCAGTGCTAGAACCTCCGGGGGACACGGCTGGAACATCATATATTTT.

This clonotype occurred many times. The rearrangement joins TRBV10-3 to TRBJ2-2; D tentatively fits TRBD1 or TRBD2 (5 bases each). The V gene lost 8 bases and the J gene lost 6 bases, with 10 bases spanning the gap. CDR3 length equals 12 residues. Germline V gene sequence: CDR1 ENHRY, CDR2 SYGVKD. CDR3 in DNA: TGTGCCATCGAGAGGGGATCCGGGGAGCTGTTTTTT. Residues: CAIERGSGELFF.

The chain has TRBV12-3 or TRBV12-4 and TRBJ1-2; no reliable D call. Trimming removed 3 bases at V and 4 bases at J, with 15 bases between. The CDR3 runs 15 residues. CDR3 in DNA: TGTGCCAGCAGTTTTTCGGAGGGTTCCCTCTATGGCTACACCTTC. This sequence encodes CASSFSEGSLYGYTF.

This chain links TRBV2 with TRBJ2-7, with 9 bases identical to TRBD2. The CDR3 is 15 residues long. Germline CDR1 is SNHLY and CDR2 is FYNNEI. V trimming: 1 base; J trimming: 2 bases; junction bases outside the gene matches: 3. For the CDR3, the DNA is TGTGCCAGCAGTGAAGGACTAGCGGTTACCTACGAGCAGTACTTC. Protein: CASSEGLAVTYEQYF.

This clonotype showed up just a few times. This chain joins TRBV5-6 and TRBJ1-6; 11 bases map to TRBD1. CDR1 and CDR2 from the germline V gene are SGHDT and YYEEEE. V lost 2 bases and J lost 8; bases outside the gene matches: 12. There are 18 residues in the CDR3. In DNA, the CDR3 is TGTGCCAGCAGCTTATTCGGGGACAGGGGGTCCGTCTATTCACCCCTCCACTTT. Translated, it gives CASSLFGDRGSVYSPLHF.

The CDR3 DNA reads as TGTGCCAGCAGCTTAGTCCAGGGGATTAATGAAAAACTGTTTTTT. Protein sequence: CASSLVQGINEKLFF. The chain couples TRBV7-6 to TRBJ1-4, with a possible D match to TRBD1 (6 bases). Germline CDR1 is SGHVS and CDR2 is FNYEAQ. The V end lost 1 base, the J end lost 4 bases, and 10 bases lay between the germline ends. This CDR3 has 15 amino acids.

This clonotype has at least ten counts. The rearrangement links TRBV6-6 to TRBJ2-7; the D gene is possibly TRBD2 (6 bases). This CDR3 comprises 12 residues. Looked up from germline, CDR1 is MNHNY and CDR2 is SVGAGI (reference sequence). Trimming stripped 3 bases from V and 7 bases from J, with 10 bases between. The CDR3 protein is CASSYRAGEQYF. The CDR3 DNA reads TGTGCCAGCAGTTATAGGGCGGGAGAGCAGTACTTC.

The rearrangement joins TRBV7-9 to TRBJ2-5; D ambiguous. The CDR3 is 12 amino acids. Germline values: CDR1 SEHNR, CDR2 FQNEAQ (reference sequence). Trimming removed 5 bases at V and 5 bases at J, with 9 bases between. In DNA, the CDR3 is TGTGCCAGCAGCATGACCGGTGAGACCCAGTACTTC. Translation: CASSMTGETQYF.

This chain uses TRBV7-9 with TRBJ1-2, with D uncertain. Germline V gene sequence: CDR1 SEHNR, CDR2 FQNEAQ (reference sequence). CDR3 length: 13 residues. V lost 0 bases and J lost 8, with 10 bases in between. The CDR3 region is CASSLAGNMGYTF. The CDR3 coding sequence is TGTGCCAGCAGCTTAGCTGGTAATATGGGCTACACCTTC.

This rearrangement joins TRBV19 to TRBJ2-7; 8 nucleotides line up with TRBD1. The V gene's germline CDR1 is LNHDA and CDR2 SQIVND (reference sequence). Trimming at V came to 6 bases and at J to 3 bases, leaving 4 bases not matched to a gene. CDR3 length: 13 residues. CDR3 protein: CASRRQGNYEQYF. CDR3 nucleotide sequence: TGTGCCAGTAGAAGACAGGGGAACTACGAGCAGTACTTC.

This rearrangement joins TRBV20-1 to TRBJ1-2; D remains unclear. The germline CDR1 and CDR2 sequences are DFQATT and SNEGSKA (reference sequence). This CDR3 has 11 amino acids. Trimming shortened V by 2 bases and J by 10 bases, and 11 bases separated the two germline ends. The CDR3 loop reads CSARSTQIYTF. The DNA for the CDR3 is TGCAGTGCTAGATCAACGCAAATCTACACCTTC.

This clonotype was picked up a small number of times. This may be a read error: a much more frequent sequence differs by one nucleotide. J is TRBJ1-4 and V is TRBV20-1, with D unclear. The CDR3 is made up of 14 amino acids. V was shortened by 1 base and J by 3 bases, with 9 bases between the two germline ends. Germline CDR1 is DFQATT and CDR2 is SNEGSKA (reference sequence). The CDR3 DNA is TGCAGTGCTAGAGGGCAGAACTCTAATGAAAAACTGTTTTTT. It translates to CSARGQNSNEKLFF.

This clonotype was counted once. The chain uses TRBV5-1 and TRBJ2-7; 8 nucleotides agree with TRBD2. The length of the CDR3 is 14 residues. Germline lookup yields CDR1 SGHRS and CDR2 YFSETQ. With 4 bases clipped from V and 3 bases from J, the junction kept 6 bases outside the gene matches. The CDR3 nucleotides are TGCGCCAGCAGCGGGGGACTAGGGTACTACGAGCAGTACTTC. It encodes CASSGGLGYYEQYF.

The sample holds many counts of this clonotype. With a much larger clone just one base away, this may be a read error. The CDR3 here is CASSLVRGTQYF. The CDR3 DNA reads TGTGCCAGCAGCTTAGTTCGGGGGACCCAGTACTTC. The rearrangement links TRBV13 to TRBJ2-5, with D possibly being TRBD2 (5 bases). Germline loops: CDR1 PRHDT, CDR2 FYEKMQ (reference sequence). This CDR3 comprises 12 residues. V gave up 1 base and J gave up 7 bases, with 7 bases separating them.

This clonotype showed up many times. V usage is TRBV2 and J usage is TRBJ2-5; the D gene is possibly TRBD2 (5 bases). This CDR3 is built from 16 residues. Trimming removed 0 bases from V and 0 bases from J, with 11 bases in between. Germline CDR1 SNHLY, CDR2 FYNNEI. The CDR3 reads CASSEAGAGYQETQYF. CDR3 DNA: TGTGCCAGCAGTGAAGCGGGAGCCGGGTACCAAGAGACCCAGTACTTC.

In nucleotides, the CDR3 is TGTGCCAGCAGTCGGTTCGGGGGCTCGGTTCAGCCCCAGCATTTT. It codes for CASSRFGGSVQPQHF. The chain has TRBV27 and TRBJ1-5; possibly TRBD1 for D (6 bases). V lost 5 bases and J lost 6, with 17 bases in between. The CDR3 spans 15 residues. CDR1 is MNHEY and CDR2 is SMNVEV in the germline V gene (reference sequence).

This clonotype was seen repeatedly, ten times or more. The rearrangement links TRBV6-1 to TRBJ2-5; possibly TRBD1 or TRBD2 for D (5 bases each). V lost 6 bases and J lost 5, with 13 bases in between. CDR3 length: 13 amino acids. Germline lookup yields CDR1 MNHNS and CDR2 SASEGT. Here the CDR3 DNA reads TGTGCCAGCAGATGGGACGGCGGGGAGACCCAGTACTTC. Protein: CASRWDGGETQYF.

This clonotype has more than one count but fewer than ten. A much larger clone lies one base from this, so it may be a read error. CDR3: CASSPGGGRVSYEQYF. For the CDR3, the DNA is TGTGCCAGCAGTCCTGGTGGGGGGCGGGTCTCCTACGAGCAGTACTTC. This chain links TRBV2 with TRBJ2-7; TRBD1 or TRBD2 may be the D gene (6 bases each). The CDR3 loop spans 16 amino acids. Germline lookup yields CDR1 SNHLY and CDR2 FYNNEI. Trimming took off 5 bases at V and 0 bases at J, with 17 bases between the two ends.

This clonotype was detected ten times or more. The CDR3 here is CASGRDSNSPLHF. The CDR3 DNA reads as TGTGCCAGCGGTCGCGACAGTAATTCACCCCTCCACTTT. The V gene is TRBV9, the J gene TRBJ1-6; tentative D call: TRBD1 (5 bases). Germline V gene lookup returns CDR1 SGDLS and CDR2 YYNGEE. V lost 7 bases to trimming and J lost 6 bases, with 11 bases between them. The CDR3 runs 13 residues.

The rearrangement uses TRBV7-9 and TRBJ2-6; D is possibly TRBD2 (5 bases). CDR1 and CDR2 from the germline V gene are SEHNR and FQNEAQ (reference sequence). This CDR3 is built from 17 residues. The V end was cut by 6 bases, the J end by 4 bases, with 19 bases between. The CDR3 sequence: CASRAASGSLGANVLTF. CDR3 DNA sequence: TGTGCCAGCAGGGCCGCTTCGGGGTCTCTGGGGGCCAACGTCCTGACTTTC.

The chain has TRBV9 and TRBJ1-2; unclear D gene. The germline gives CDR1 SGDLS, CDR2 YYNGEE. Trimming pared 3 bases from V and 5 bases from J, leaving 11 bases between. CDR3 length: 13 residues. The CDR3 here is CASSGSPEYGYTF. The CDR3 DNA reads TGTGCCAGCAGCGGATCCCCAGAATATGGCTACACCTTC.

This sequence joins TRBV7-9 and TRBJ1-5; the D gene is possibly TRBD1 (6 bases). Germline V lookup: CDR1 SEHNR, CDR2 FQNEAQ (reference sequence). The CDR3 has 20 residues. Trimming cost V 1 base and J 0 bases, with 22 bases left between them. CDR3 DNA: TGTGCCAGCAGCTTAGACTATAGCTCCTGGACAGAAAATAGCAATCAGCCCCAGCATTTT. It encodes CASSLDYSSWTENSNQPQHF. The full variable domain, in which reference TRBV7-9 and TRBJ1-5 provide the parts outside the CDR3, is DTGVSQNPRHKITKRGQNVTFRCDPISEHNRLYWYRQTLGQGPEFLTYFQNEAQLEKSRLLSDRFSAERPKGSFSTLEIQRTEQGDSAMYLCASSLDYSSWTENSNQPQHFGDGTRLSIL.

The table lists this clonotype with a few counts. V is TRBV4-3 and J is TRBJ1-2; 10 bases line up with TRBD1. Trimming cost V 2 bases and J 6 bases; bases outside gene matches: 3. Per germline, CDR1 LGHNA and CDR2 YSLEER. The CDR3 is made up of 14 amino acids. The CDR3 nucleotides are TGCGCCAGCAGCCAACAAGGACAGGGGGATGGCTACACCTTC. It codes for CASSQQGQGDGYTF.

The chain has TRBV12-3 or TRBV12-4 and TRBJ2-5; TRBD2 matches at 10 bases. The CDR3 extends over 14 amino acids. V trimming: 6 bases; J trimming: 10 bases; junction bases outside the gene matches: 11. The CDR3 nucleotides read TGTGCCAGCAGCCAAGTAGCGGGGGGATTGGTCCAGTACTTC. Its protein product is CASSQVAGGLVQYF.